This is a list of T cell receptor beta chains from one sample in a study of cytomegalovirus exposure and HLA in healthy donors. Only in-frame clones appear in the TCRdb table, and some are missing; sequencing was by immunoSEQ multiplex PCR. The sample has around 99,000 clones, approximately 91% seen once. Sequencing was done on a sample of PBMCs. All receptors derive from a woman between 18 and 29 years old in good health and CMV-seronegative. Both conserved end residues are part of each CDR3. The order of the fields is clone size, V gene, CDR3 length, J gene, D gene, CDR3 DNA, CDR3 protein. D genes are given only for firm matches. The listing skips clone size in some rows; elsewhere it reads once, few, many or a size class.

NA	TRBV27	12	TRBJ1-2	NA	TGTGCCAGCAGTTTACCAGGGGATGGCTACACCTTC	CASSLPGDGYTF
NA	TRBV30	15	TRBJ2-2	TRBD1	TGTGCCTGGAGTGAGGGACAGGGGGCCGTCGGGGAGCTGTTTTTT	CAWSEGQGAVGELFF
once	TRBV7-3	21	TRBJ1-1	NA	TGTGCCAGCAGCTTATTCCGAGTGGGGTTCCTTGAGGACAGCCAGAACACTGAAGCTTTCTTT	CASSLFRVGFLEDSQNTEAFF
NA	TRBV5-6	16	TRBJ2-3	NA	TGTGCCAGCAGCTTGGGGGCGGGGCCGGGCTGGGATACGCAGTATTTT	CASSLGAGPGWDTQYF
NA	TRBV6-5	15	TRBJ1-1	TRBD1	TGTGCCAGCAGTTACTCTAGACAGGGGAACACTGAAGCTTTCTTT	CASSYSRQGNTEAFF
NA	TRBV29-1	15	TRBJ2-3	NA	TGCAGCGTTGAAGATCGGAGCACCAACACAGATACGCAGTATTTT	CSVEDRSTNTDTQYF
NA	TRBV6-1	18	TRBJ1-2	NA	TGTGCCAGCAGTGAAGCGAGGTTTTTTACGGACAGCAGCTATGGCTACACCTTC	CASSEARFFTDSSYGYTF
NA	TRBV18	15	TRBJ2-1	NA	TGTGCCAGCTCAAGGGTCTCTAGCAGCTACAATGAGCAGTTCTTC	CASSRVSSSYNEQFF
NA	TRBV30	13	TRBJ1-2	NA	TGTGCCTGGAGTGATAGCGGGACGTATGGCTACACCTTC	CAWSDSGTYGYTF
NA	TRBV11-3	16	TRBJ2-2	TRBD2	TGTGCCAGCAGCGCCACTAGCGGGGGGGCCAGCGGGGAGCTGTTTTTT	CASSATSGGASGELFF
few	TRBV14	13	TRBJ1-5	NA	TGTGCCAGCAGCCAGGGCGAGGGACAGCCCCAGCATTTT	CASSQGEGQPQHF
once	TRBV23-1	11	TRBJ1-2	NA	TGCGCCAGCAGTCAGCAGGGGGGCTACACCTTC	CASSQQGGYTF
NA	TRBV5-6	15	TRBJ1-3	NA	TGTGCCAGCAGCTCGACCGGGACAAATGGAAACACCATATATTTT	CASSSTGTNGNTIYF
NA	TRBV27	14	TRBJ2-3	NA	TGTGCCAGCAGTTTCTCAACCAACGGAGATACGCAGTATTTT	CASSFSTNGDTQYF
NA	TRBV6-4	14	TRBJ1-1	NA	TGTGCCAGCAGCCTAGAAGGGCAGGGGACTGAAGCTTTCTTT	CASSLEGQGTEAFF
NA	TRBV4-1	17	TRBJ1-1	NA	TGCGCCAGCAGCCAAGAATTCGGTGAATATATGAACACTGAAGCTTTCTTT	CASSQEFGEYMNTEAFF
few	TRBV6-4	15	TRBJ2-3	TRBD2	TGTGCCAGCAGTGTTAGCGGGGAGCCCACAGATACGCAGTATTTT	CASSVSGEPTDTQYF
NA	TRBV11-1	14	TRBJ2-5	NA	TGTGCCAGCAGCCGTCAACTAGTGCAAGAGACCCAGTACTTC	CASSRQLVQETQYF
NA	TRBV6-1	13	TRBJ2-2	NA	TGTGCCAGCAGTGAAGACTCTTACGGGGAGCTGTTTTTT	CASSEDSYGELFF
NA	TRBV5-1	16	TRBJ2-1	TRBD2	TGCGCCAGCAGCTTACAAGGATTCGGGAGGTCCTATGAGCAGTTCTTC	CASSLQGFGRSYEQFF
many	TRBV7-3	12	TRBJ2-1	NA	TGTGCCAGCAGCTTCGGGGCGGGGGAGCAGTTCTTC	CASSFGAGEQFF
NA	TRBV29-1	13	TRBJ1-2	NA	TGCAGCGTTGAACCAGGGACTTCGGATGGCTACACCTTC	CSVEPGTSDGYTF
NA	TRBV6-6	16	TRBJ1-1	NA	TGTGCCAGCAGGGACCCACAGGAGATAAAGAACACTGAAGCTTTCTTT	CASRDPQEIKNTEAFF
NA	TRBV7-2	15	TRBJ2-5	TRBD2	TGTGCCAGCAGCCGCCGGACTAGCGGGGGAGAGACCCAGTACTTC	CASSRRTSGGETQYF
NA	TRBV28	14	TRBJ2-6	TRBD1	TGTGCCAGCAGGCGACAGGGGGTACCCAACGTCCTGACTTTC	CASRRQGVPNVLTF
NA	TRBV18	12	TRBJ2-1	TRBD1	TGTGCCAGCTCACCGAGGACAGGGATGCAGTTCTTC	CASSPRTGMQFF
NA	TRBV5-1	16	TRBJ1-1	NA	TGCGCCAGCAGCTTGATATCGGCCGGGAGGAGGACTGAAGCTTTCTTT	CASSLISAGRRTEAFF
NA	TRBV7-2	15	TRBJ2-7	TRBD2	TGTGCCAGCAGCTTAAGGACTAGCGAGACCTACGAGCAGTACTTC	CASSLRTSETYEQYF
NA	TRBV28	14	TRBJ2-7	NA	TGTGCCAGCAACGGCGGGTGGAGCTCCTACGAGCAGTACTTC	CASNGGWSSYEQYF